This T cell receptor (beta chain) was observed in a study of T cells in Graves' hyperthyroidism and ophthalmopathy. Subjects aged 18 to 65 presented with newly diagnosed hyperthyroidism of less than 2 months' duration. The PBMCs had their origin in approximately 10 ml of fresh peripheral blood. Amplification yielded TCR beta CDR3 regions, with RNA transcripts as the source. The TCR CDR3 first-round RT-PCR relied on the HTBI primer set. A single record per CDR3 protein comes from TCRdb applying MiXCR to the multiplex PCR reads. Among about 320,000 distinct CDR3 sequences, roughly 17% were seen once, and the ten largest hold around 35%. This CDR3 has 19 amino acids. Trimming removed 10 bases from V and 8 bases from J; junction bases left unmatched: 26. Germline values: CDR1 SGHVS, CDR2 FQNEAQ.

This sequence originates from a young man with Graves' hyperthyroidism. This sequence joins TRBV7-8 and TRBJ2-1; TRBD2 agrees at 10 bases. Material: blood. CDR3 region: CATSRGVAASGSAWDEQFF. The CDR3 DNA reads as TGTGCCACCTCCCGGGGTGTAGCGGCTAGCGGGAGTGCTTGGGATGAGCAGTTCTTC. Complete variable domain (other parts from reference TRBV7-8 and TRBJ2-1): GAGVSQSPRYKVAKRGQDVALRCDPISGHVSLFWYQQALGQGPEFLTYFQNEAQLDKSGLPSDRFFAERPEGSVSTLKIQRTQQEDSAVYLCATSRGVAASGSAWDEQFFGPGTRLTVL.